Below are 16 T cell receptor beta chains sequenced from a single sample in a study of blood T cell repertoires in COVID-19. Method: immunoSEQ multiplex PCR; TCRdb's copy keeps in-frame clones and lacks some. Of about 320,000 clones in the sample, roughly 85% were seen once. Sequencing input: PBMCs or T cells enriched from blood (not recorded which). The source is a woman in her 30s who had recovered from COVID-19.

This clone has just one count. The CDR3 bases are TGTGCCAGCAGTTTAGCCCCAGGGGGAAGGACTGAAGCTTTCTTT. Translating it yields CASSLAPGGRTEAFF. The chain has TRBV27 and TRBJ1-1, with 7 bases fitting TRBD1. J lost 5 bases, V lost 2 bases, and 8 bases had no gene match. The length of the CDR3 is 15 residues. Germline loops: CDR1 MNHEY, CDR2 SMNVEV (reference sequence).

V and J are TRBV19 and TRBJ2-3; TRBD2 matches at 13 bases. Germline values: CDR1 LNHDA, CDR2 SQIVND (reference sequence). The CDR3 consists of 17 residues. Trimming at V came to 4 bases and at J to 0 bases, leaving 4 bases not matched to a gene. CDR3 protein: CASSTQGLAGSTDTQYF. The CDR3 DNA reads as TGTGCCAGTAGTACCCAGGGACTAGCGGGGAGCACAGATACGCAGTATTTT.

This chain joins TRBV9 and TRBJ2-4; the D gene is possibly TRBD2 (7 bases). CDR3 size: 15 residues. CDR1 SGDLS and CDR2 YYNGEE come from the germline V gene. The V end was cut by 0 bases, the J end by 4 bases, with 11 bases between. CDR3 in DNA: TGTGCCAGCAGCGTAGCGGGGGGCGAGAAAAACATTCAGTACTTC. Its protein is CASSVAGGEKNIQYF.

The V call is TRBV9, the J call TRBJ1-2; no clear D. CDR1 is SGDLS, CDR2 YYNGEE, per germline. This CDR3 is built from 14 residues. Trimming pared 4 bases from V and 5 bases from J, leaving 15 bases between. CDR3 residues: CASSTSPEVYGYTF. For the CDR3, the DNA is TGTGCCAGCAGCACCTCCCCGGAGGTGTATGGCTACACCTTC.

The chain uses TRBV6-5 and TRBJ1-1; the D gene is possibly TRBD1 (5 bases). Deletions cut 2 bases from V and 9 bases from J, with 16 bases between. The CDR3 contains 14 residues. CDR1 and CDR2 from the germline V gene are MNHEY and SVGAGI. The CDR3 loop reads CASSYTPGLPKAFF. CDR3 nucleotides: TGTGCCAGCAGTTACACCCCGGGACTACCGAAAGCTTTCTTT.

CDR3 DNA sequence: TGTGCCAGCAGCCTCTTGTGGCCTGAAGCTTTCTTT. It encodes CASSLLWPEAFF. The chain employs TRBV7-9 and TRBJ1-1; no firm D call. Trimming stripped 5 bases from V and 6 bases from J, with 10 bases between. Per the germline V gene, CDR1 is SEHNR and CDR2 is FQNEAQ (reference sequence). This CDR3 spans 12 amino acids.

The chain is built from TRBV2 and TRBJ2-2, with 10 bases fitting TRBD2. Germline CDR1 is SNHLY and CDR2 is FYNNEI. CDR3 length: 18 residues. The ends lost 4 bases at V and 0 bases at J; junction bases unmatched: 8. CDR3 DNA sequence: TGTGCCAGCAGTGCCGAGCGGGGGGGGTTAGCGAACACCGGGGAGCTGTTTTTT. Translation gives CASSAERGGLANTGELFF.

The chain links TRBV13 to TRBJ1-6; tentatively, D is TRBD1 (5 bases). V was clipped by 1 base and J by 14 bases, with 18 bases between them. CDR3 length equals 15 residues. CDR1 is PRHDT, CDR2 FYEKMQ, per germline (reference sequence). In DNA, the CDR3 is TGTGCCAGCAGCTTAGATTCTTCAGGGTCGCCGGCCCTCCACTTT. Amino acid sequence: CASSLDSSGSPALHF.

This sequence joins TRBV4-3 and TRBJ1-1; D is unresolved. V lost 1 base and J 1 base, leaving 13 bases between the germline ends. The CDR3 covers 16 residues. CDR1 and CDR2 from the germline V gene are LGHNA and YSLEER. The CDR3 reads CASSQGAGRENTEAFF. The CDR3 DNA sequence: TGCGCCAGCAGCCAAGGGGCCGGGAGGGAGAACACTGAAGCTTTCTTT.

The chain carries TRBV29-1 and TRBJ1-1; tentative D call: TRBD1 (5 bases). The length of the CDR3 is 14 residues. The germline V gene encodes CDR1 SQVTM and CDR2 ANQGSEA. The V end lost 2 bases, the J end lost 5 bases, and 15 bases lay between the germline ends. CDR3 amino acids: CSVERGGGKTEAFF. In nucleotides, the CDR3 is TGCAGCGTTGAACGGGGTGGGGGGAAGACTGAAGCTTTCTTT.

This chain connects TRBV20-1 to TRBJ2-3, with D maybe TRBD1 (5 bases). V lost 5 bases and J 8 bases, leaving 11 bases between the germline ends. Per the germline V gene, CDR1 is DFQATT and CDR2 is SNEGSKA (reference sequence). The CDR3 is made up of 11 amino acids. CDR3 in amino acids: CSAGARGTQYF. DNA for the CDR3: TGCAGTGCTGGGGCCCGTGGTACGCAGTATTTT.

A word on this clone: At the DNA level, this CDR3 is encoded by other sequences in the same sample as well. This sequence joins TRBV5-1 and TRBJ1-1; 8 bases fit TRBD1. J lost 3 bases, V lost 2 bases, and 3 bases had no gene match. The germline gives CDR1 SGHRS, CDR2 YFSETQ. This CDR3 contains 14 residues. This CDR3 reads CASSFTGGYTEAFF. The CDR3 DNA follows: TGCGCCAGCAGCTTCACAGGGGGGTACACTGAAGCTTTCTTT.

This rearrangement joins TRBV2 to TRBJ2-2; 12 positions match TRBD2. V was pared by 5 bases and J by 5 bases, with 6 bases of the junction left unmatched. There are 16 residues in the CDR3. CDR1 and CDR2 from the germline V gene are SNHLY and FYNNEI. The CDR3 DNA reads TGTGCCAGCAGTATACTAGCGGGGGGCCTAACCGGGGAGCTGTTTTTT. Translated, it gives CASSILAGGLTGELFF.

V and J are TRBV19 and TRBJ2-1, with TRBD2 matching 8 bases. Germline loops: CDR1 LNHDA, CDR2 SQIVND (reference sequence). J lost 10 bases, V lost 3 bases, and 8 bases had no gene match. This CDR3 is 14 amino acids long. In DNA, the CDR3 is TGTGCCAGTAGTATTACGGGGGGGGCACAGGAGCAGTTCTTC. This codes for CASSITGGAQEQFF. Supplemented by reference TRBV19 and TRBJ2-1, the full variable domain reads DGGITQSPKYLFRKEGQNVTLSCEQNLNHDAMYWYRQDPGQGLRLIYYSQIVNDFQKGDIAEGYSVSREKKESFPLTVTSAQKNPTAFYLCASSITGGAQEQFFGPGTRLTVL.

The chain uses TRBV5-6 and TRBJ1-6; TRBD1 agrees at 8 bases. The CDR3 extends over 17 amino acids. The germline CDR1 and CDR2 sequences are SGHDT and YYEEEE. V trimming: 1 base; J trimming: 9 bases; junction bases outside the gene matches: 12. CDR3 sequence reads: CASSLRRLSQGASPLHF. CDR3 nucleotide sequence: TGTGCCAGCAGCTTGCGTCGTCTCAGCCAGGGGGCTTCACCCCTCCACTTT.

This chain connects TRBV21-1 to TRBJ1-1. TRBV21-1 counts as a pseudogene. The CDR3 spans 19 residues. The CDR3 region is CASSTQSGGPPRGNTEAFF. CDR3 nucleotide sequence: TGTGCCAGCAGCACCCAATCGGGGGGACCCCCCAGGGGGAACACTGAAGCTTTCTTT.